Sequencing of this TCR beta chain was carried out in a study of beta chain features in type 1 diabetes. This clone was found a few times. Its antigen remains unknown. Isolated RNA was reverse transcribed in full, so expressed TCRB transcripts were sequenced. TCRdb's copy holds only in-frame clones and misses some; the assay was immunoSEQ multiplex PCR. The data hold some 240,000 clones, with 16% observed a single time. General study points: Researchers report that Type 1 diabetes patients had moderately but significantly shorter TCRB CDR3s across all four CD4+ subsets.

This receptor was identified in a man younger than 45 with type 1 diabetes. Source material: naive CD4+ T cells from blood.

CDR3 nucleotides: TGTGCCAGCAGCTTATCGGGTGGGGCTAGCGGGAGAACAGATACGCAGTATTTT. Its translation: CASSLSGGASGRTDTQYF. The genes are TRBV7-2 and TRBJ2-3; 10 bases match TRBD2. The CDR3 spans 18 residues. The germline V gene encodes CDR1 SGHTA and CDR2 FQGNSA. The trim removed 2 bases at V and 3 bases at J, leaving 11 bases unmatched. Complete variable domain (other parts from reference TRBV7-2 and TRBJ2-3): GAGVSQSPSNKVTEKGKDVELRCDPISGHTALYWYRQSLGQGLEFLIYFQGNSAPDKSGLPSDRFSAERTGGSVSTLTIQRTQQEDSAVYLCASSLSGGASGRTDTQYFGPGTRLTVL.